This T cell receptor beta chain was observed in a study of T cells in Graves' hyperthyroidism and ophthalmopathy (dated by TCRdb to the late 2010s). Study-level background: TCR V-J signatures able to tell the groups apart were searched for in a discovery cohort of 90 to 100 patients, of whom under 45 had Graves' ophthalmopathy and 57 had stable Graves' hyperthyroidism. Whether ophthalmopathy could be predicted prospectively was tested in an independent validation cohort made up of 18 to 20 hyperthyroidism patients plus 17 patients who later progressed to ophthalmopathy. Thyroid tissue and blood T-cell repertoires from about six Graves' hyperthyroidism patients were also compared in the study. The 90 to 100 discovery patients were randomly divided into training and test sets at a 7:3 ratio. After sampling, hyperthyroidism patients received methimazole starting at 30 mg daily, and ophthalmopathy patients received high-dose intravenous methylprednisolone. TCR Vbeta CDR3 sequencing of 130 to 150 peripheral blood samples (fewer than 45 ophthalmopathy, 75 hyperthyroidism and roughly 17 progressor patients) is reported in the paper. The paper as a whole reports these results and caveats: A model built on a 13 V-J signature distinguished ophthalmopathy from stable hyperthyroidism, reaching 85% to 90% sensitivity and approximately 83% specificity in cross-validation and 80%/75% in testing. In validation, the model predicted progression to ophthalmopathy with approximately 71% sensitivity and less than 75% specificity, a median of roughly seven months before onset. Sample size was not statistically predetermined, and blinding of investigators to group allocation was not performed. Most expanded thyroid clonotypes (frequency above 0.001) were also found in blood, which suggests that blood repertoires may mirror thyroid immune responses.

TCR beta CDR3 regions were amplified from RNA transcripts. The TCR CDR3 was subjected to a first round of RT-PCR using the HTBI primer set and the Qiagen OneStep RT-PCR kit. Libraries were constructed in a second round of multiplex PCR, after which size selection and purification were carried out. Sequencing of the libraries was done on an Illumina HiSeq2000 using paired-end 100 bp reads. Processing in the source paper ran as follows. SOAPnuke was used to process the raw data, throwing out any read that contained adapters or uncalled bases, had a mean Phred below 15, or lacked an exact constant-primer or identifier match. High-quality paired reads were merged with COPE v1.2.5, and unique nucleotide sequences were defined as clonotypes. Clonotypes were aligned to IMGT TRBV, TRBD and TRBJ reference segments using MiTCR v1.1. Analysis was restricted to V-J combinations with a frequency above 0.0001, which covered just over 98% of repertoires. A TCS score was defined as the ratio between F50 (clonal expansion) and ExV (chaos), using BLOSUM62-based TCRdist between CDR3 peptides within each V-J. Welch's t-statistics and random forest reduced 514 V-J features to roughly 13, which were used in a naive Bayes classifier (R e1071). The similarity between thyroid and blood repertoires was quantified using the Morisita-Horn index. Clones were called with MiXCR by TCRdb after fastp trimmed the public reads at Q25, and only in-frame beta chains were retained. Rows are combined by CDR3 protein, so each entry shows the most common genes and DNA. The V and J calls and clone size are TCRdb's, not the authors'. For this sample there are around 600,000 distinct CDR3 sequences; 45% appear just once. The top ten hold about 7.2% of the sample.

The V end gives up 5 bases and the J end 7 bases, leaving 8 bases in the junction not matched to a gene. Including the terminal cysteine and phenylalanine, the CDR3 comprises 14 residues. This entry keeps only the CDR3 DNA: 42 bases, framed from base 1. According to the germline V gene (reference sequence), CDR1 reads LNHNV and CDR2 reads YYDKDF. Patients with uncontrolled infections, other autoimmune diseases, pregnancy or lactation were excluded. Clinical symptoms, serum thyroxine and TRAb, thyroid ultrasound, and orbital computed tomography formed the basis for the diagnoses. Trizol reagent was used to extract total RNA, and RNA quality was then checked on an Agilent 2100 Bioanalyzer. With regard to this clonotype: Its antigen is not yet known. There are no base qualities to consult, and no much larger clone falls within one base.

The sequencing sample was made of peripheral blood or thyroid tissue (not recorded which). The rearranged segments are TRBV15 and TRBJ1-5; TRBD1 matches 7 bases in the middle. This TCR was recovered from an adult man with Graves' disease, either hyperthyroidism or ophthalmopathy (not recorded which). The nucleotide sequence reads TGTGCCACCAGCTCAGGGGGTTCGAGACAGCCCCAGCATTTT. Its protein product is CATSSGGSRQPQHF. Full variable domain (CDR3 extended with the reference TRBV15 and TRBJ1-5 proteins): DAMVIQNPRYQVTQFGKPVTLSCSQTLNHNVMYWYQQKSSQAPKLLFHYYDKDFNNEADTPDNFQSRRPNTSFCFLDIRSPGLGDTAMYLCATSSGGSRQPQHFGDGTRLSIL.